This TCR beta chain comes out of a study of human T cells and chemical hapten exposure. TCRdb fed the RACE reads into MiXCR, producing one record per CDR3 protein. The table has 300,000 to 450,000 distinct CDR3 sequences, roughly 5% seen once. Time point indicated: pre-sensitization, week 0. Treatment given: therapeutic diphenylcyclopropenone sensitization with weekly scalp DPC. This CDR3 region has 15 residues. Trimming shortened V by 1 base and J by 3 bases, and 12 bases separated the two germline ends. Germline V gene data show CDR1 as SGHDN and CDR2 as FVKESK. Source: whole blood, taken in connection with sensitization to the hapten diphenylcyclopropenone (DPC). The chain couples TRBV14 to TRBJ2-5; D ambiguous. This TCR was sampled from a woman in her forties or fifties with alopecia areata. Some clones in this sample may be carry-over from other donors' samples. The chain's CDR3 is CASSQVGDWEETQYF. The CDR3 DNA reads as TGTGCCAGCAGCCAAGTAGGAGACTGGGAAGAGACCCAGTACTTC.